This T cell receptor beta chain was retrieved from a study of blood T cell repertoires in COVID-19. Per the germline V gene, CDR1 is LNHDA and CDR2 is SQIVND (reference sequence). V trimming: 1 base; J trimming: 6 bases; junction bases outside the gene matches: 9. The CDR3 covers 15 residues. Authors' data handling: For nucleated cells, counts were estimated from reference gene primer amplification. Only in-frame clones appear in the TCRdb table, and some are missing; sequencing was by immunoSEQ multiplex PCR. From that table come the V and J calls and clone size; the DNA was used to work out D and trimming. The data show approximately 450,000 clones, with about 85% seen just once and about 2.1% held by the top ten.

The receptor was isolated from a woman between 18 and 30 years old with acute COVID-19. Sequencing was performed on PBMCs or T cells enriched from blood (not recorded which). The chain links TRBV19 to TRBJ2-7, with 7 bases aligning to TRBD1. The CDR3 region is CASSIGRDSYPEQYF. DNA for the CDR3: TGTGCCAGTAGTATAGGTAGGGACAGCTACCCCGAGCAGTACTTC.